A single sample is the source of the 2 T cell receptor beta chains below, sequenced in a study of T cells in Graves' hyperthyroidism and ophthalmopathy. Researchers took RNA transcripts and amplified the TCR beta CDR3 regions from them. The primer set for the first-round RT-PCR of the TCR CDR3 was HTBI. TCRdb itself ran the multiplex PCR reads through MiXCR, one entry per CDR3 protein. The repertoire includes some 350,000 distinct CDR3 sequences, 12% to 15% of them detected once, and roughly 35% sits in the top ten. Specimen: blood. These receptors were obtained from a woman between 40 and 50 years old with Graves' ophthalmopathy.

There are many counts of this clonotype. In DNA form, the CDR3 reads TGTGCCAGCAGATGGGACTCCCTCAACTATGGCTACACCTTC. Residues: CASRWDSLNYGYTF. The V and J genes are TRBV2 and TRBJ1-2, with D tentatively TRBD1 (5 bases). Between the trimmed V and J ends, which lost 6 bases and 2 bases, there was a span of 13 bases. Germline lookup yields CDR1 SNHLY and CDR2 FYNNEI. This CDR3 is 14 amino acids long.

This clonotype was found many times. V usage is TRBV2 and J usage is TRBJ1-4; the D is unclear. Germline CDR1 SNHLY, CDR2 FYNNEI. The CDR3 extends over 15 amino acids. The V end was cut by 4 bases, the J end by 7 bases, with 16 bases between. The CDR3, as DNA: TGTGCCAGCAGTGCACAGATAGGCTTTGGTGAAAAACTGTTTTTT. Its protein product is CASSAQIGFGEKLFF.